Given below is one T cell receptor beta chain in context. Antigen: not known. Primers included in the PCR were 60 Vbeta and 13 Jbeta primers. Assay: immunoSEQ multiplex PCR; the TCRdb copy retains only in-frame clones and omits some. The sample holds approximately 150,000 clones, 55% to 70% seen once. The germline CDR1 and CDR2 sequences are MDHEN and SYDVKM. CDR3 length equals 15 residues. The ends were cut back, 6 bases at V and 0 bases at J, with 14 bases in the middle. This record comes from a study of cytomegalovirus exposure and HLA in healthy donors. Study-wide points: Analysis was carried out at a later point, and it linked a missense DCLRE1C variant to TCR beta V- and J-gene trimming.

This sequence was found in a woman in her fifties or sixties in good health and CMV-seropositive. This chain uses TRBV28 with TRBJ1-1, with no clear D. The material sequenced was PBMCs. Here the CDR3 DNA reads TGTGCCAGCAGCGCCTCGGGTGGTATGAACACTGAAGCTTTCTTT. As protein: CASSASGGMNTEAFF.